What follows are 13 T cell receptor beta chains derived from one specimen sequenced in a study of T cells after yellow fever vaccination. TCRdb re-analysed the 5' RACE reads in MiXCR, keeping a single row per CDR3 protein. Seen here are 150,000 or so distinct CDR3 sequences, less than 8.5% observed once, and the top ten hold more than 0.6%. The sequenced sample was CD4+ T cells sorted from PBMCs, obtained 10 days after the yellow fever booster vaccination. Receptors originate from a man aged 25-40 years who received the YFV17D yellow fever vaccine.

J is TRBJ2-3 and V is TRBV7-2; D uncertain. The V gene lost 6 bases and the J gene lost 2 bases, with 9 bases spanning the gap. Germline V lookup: CDR1 SGHTA, CDR2 FQGNSA. The CDR3 runs to 13 residues. CDR3 in DNA: TGTGCCAGCAGGTCCAGACCCACAGATACGCAGTATTTT. It codes for CASRSRPTDTQYF.

This clonotype was detected ten times or more. V gene TRBV12-3 or TRBV12-4 combines with J gene TRBJ2-3, with 9 bases aligning to TRBD1. CDR3 length: 15 amino acids. V trimming: 6 bases; J trimming: 5 bases; junction bases outside the gene matches: 9. DNA for the CDR3: TGTGCCAGCAGCCATAACAGGGGGCGCTTAGATACGCAGTATTTT. This translates into CASSHNRGRLDTQYF.

This clonotype was found many times. The J gene is TRBJ2-3, the V gene TRBV27, with 9 bases lining up with TRBD2. Germline V gives CDR1 MNHEY, CDR2 SMNVEV (reference sequence). This CDR3 has 15 residues. The trim removed 2 bases at V and 6 bases at J, leaving 6 bases unmatched. CDR3 bases: TGTGCCAGCAGTTTAACTGCAAGCGGGAGGGATACGCAGTATTTT. It specifies CASSLTASGRDTQYF.

The chain combines TRBV5-4 with TRBJ2-6; D is unclear. This CDR3 has 16 residues. V gave up 2 bases and J gave up 0 bases, with 9 bases separating them. Looked up from germline, CDR1 is SGHNT and CDR2 is YYREEE (reference sequence). CDR3 in amino acids: CASSLGWGSGANVLTF. CDR3 coding DNA: TGTGCCAGCAGCTTAGGTTGGGGCTCTGGGGCCAACGTCCTGACTTTC.

Many counts were recorded for this clonotype. The chain carries TRBV11-2 and TRBJ1-1, with D perhaps TRBD1 (5 bases). Trimming shortened V by 0 bases and J by 6 bases, and 11 bases separated the two germline ends. Germline-derived CDR1 and CDR2 are SGHAT and FQNNGV. CDR3 size: 14 residues. The CDR3 nucleotides are TGTGCCAGCAGCTTAGAGGGCGTAGGGGCTGAAGCTTTCTTT. Its protein is CASSLEGVGAEAFF.

This clonotype was found many times. The genes are TRBV5-1 and TRBJ1-5; TRBD1 might be the D (5 bases). Germline assignment: CDR1 SGHRS and CDR2 YFSETQ. V lost 5 bases to trimming and J lost 5 bases, with 11 bases between them. The CDR3 has 13 amino acids. The CDR3 DNA sequence: TGCGCCAGCAGAGGGGCGGAGGATCAGCCCCAGCATTTT. This encodes CASRGAEDQPQHF.

The V gene is TRBV5-1, the J gene TRBJ2-5; no clear D gene. V gave up 3 bases and J gave up 6 bases, with 12 bases separating them. The CDR3 covers 13 residues. The germline V gene has CDR1 SGHRS and CDR2 YFSETQ. This CDR3 is CASSYSRAQTQYF. The CDR3 nucleotides are TGCGCCAGCAGCTATTCTCGGGCGCAGACCCAGTACTTC.

The table lists this clonotype with many counts. The V and J genes are TRBV20-1 and TRBJ2-5; D is unresolved. From germline, CDR1 is DFQATT and CDR2 SNEGSKA (reference sequence). This CDR3 is 14 amino acids long. V lost 1 base, J lost 5 bases, and 14 bases lay in between. CDR3 sequence: CSARGWKLGETQYF. The CDR3 region has the DNA TGCAGTGCTAGAGGGTGGAAACTGGGGGAGACCCAGTACTTC.

This clonotype was detected ten times or more. The rearrangement links TRBV20-1 to TRBJ2-7; TRBD1 agrees at 7 bases. The ends lost 4 bases at V and 0 bases at J; junction bases unmatched: 6. This CDR3 region has 14 residues. Looked up from germline, CDR1 is DFQATT and CDR2 is SNEGSKA (reference sequence). DNA for the CDR3: TGCAGTGCTACCGGGACAGCCACCTCCTACGAGCAGTACTTC. The encoded protein is CSATGTATSYEQYF.

This chain joins TRBV6-1 and TRBJ2-2, with TRBD2 as a possible D gene (5 bases). Germline V gene data show CDR1 as MNHNS and CDR2 as SASEGT. With 6 bases removed from V and 1 base from J, the gap between germline ends came to 9 bases. The CDR3 covers 14 residues. CDR3 protein: CASRLDWNTGELFF. The CDR3 region has the DNA TGTGCCAGCAGACTAGACTGGAACACCGGGGAGCTGTTTTTT.

Comment on this clonotype: The junction shows a germline mismatch at one end, possibly a read error. The chain combines TRBV7-9 with TRBJ2-1; possibly TRBD1 or TRBD2 for D (5 bases each). This CDR3 is 16 amino acids long. From germline, CDR1 is SEHNR and CDR2 FQNEAQ (reference sequence). The CDR3 sequence is CVSSLDGTLGDNEQFF. In nucleotides, the CDR3 is TGTGTCAGCAGCTTAGATGGGACGTTGGGGGACAATGAGCAGTTCTTC.

This clonotype was seen ten or more times. This chain links TRBV20-1 with TRBJ1-4; D is possibly TRBD1 (5 bases). Germline V gene data show CDR1 as DFQATT and CDR2 as SNEGSKA (reference sequence). This CDR3 comprises 15 residues. The V end lost 2 bases, the J end lost 8 bases, and 18 bases lay between the germline ends. The CDR3 loop is CSARPTSGEDEKLFF. CDR3 DNA: TGCAGTGCTAGACCTACATCGGGGGAGGACGAAAAACTGTTTTTT.

This clonotype was detected ten times or more. The rearrangement links TRBV10-3 to TRBJ2-4, with D perhaps matching TRBD1 or TRBD2 (5 bases each). The V and J ends lost 0 bases and 5 bases respectively, with 17 bases between them. CDR1 and CDR2 from the germline V gene are ENHRY and SYGVKD. This CDR3 comprises 17 residues. CDR3 nucleotide sequence: TGTGCCATCAGTGAGTCGTATGGGACGGCCAAGGAAAACATTCAGTACTTC. Residues: CAISESYGTAKENIQYF.